The sequence of this TCR beta chain was determined in a study of PD-1 blockade in classical Hodgkin lymphoma. Here immunoSEQ multiplex PCR was the method, and the copy in TCRdb shows in-frame clones only, minus some. In the table there are about 6,800 clones, around four fifths of which are singletons. After autologous stem cell transplantation all patients relapsed, and prior brentuximab vedotin exposure differed between cohorts. Isolation of CD4+ T cells from thawed PBMCs was performed by magnetic negative selection. Concerning this clone: Its target is not known.

V dropped 8 bases and J dropped 7 bases, with 11 bases sitting between them. This CDR3 is 11 amino acids long. The germline CDR1 and CDR2 sequences are MDHEN and SYDVKM. Findings and limits, study-wide: Factors driving the repertoire differences, possibly disease activity or prior therapy, remain undefined. Baseline TCR diversity was reportedly lower in newly diagnosed patients than healthy donors.

Material: CD4+ T cells from blood, obtained at baseline. The genes are TRBV28 and TRBJ1-2, with a possible D match to TRBD1 (5 bases). This clonotype originated in a human donor with classical Hodgkin lymphoma. CDR3 residues: CASGLGGGYTF. CDR3 nucleotide sequence: TGTGCCAGCGGCCTGGGGGGTGGCTACACCTTC.